This TCR beta chain was identified in a study of blood T cell repertoires in COVID-19. Study-level information: The United States, Italy and Spain provided the acute and convalescent COVID-19 samples. T cells, B-cell-depleted T cells, or PBMCs supplied cDNA or gDNA.

Sequencing used immunoSEQ multiplex PCR; TCRdb keeps in-frame clones, though not all of them. Here the sample spans over 150,000 clones, around 81% being singletons. Participants spanned ages about 18 to 90 years and resided in some 22 US areas. Categorization into cohorts depended on clinical history that participants reported. This clone showed up just a few times. Sequenced material: PBMCs or T cells enriched from blood (not recorded which). This clonotype originated in a man aged 35-49 years who had recovered from COVID-19.

The CDR3 sequence: CTSSQDLVSDYGYTF. The CDR3 nucleotides are TGCACCAGCAGCCAAGATCTCGTGTCAGACTATGGCTACACCTTC. The V call is TRBV1, the J call TRBJ1-2; TRBD1, as called in the table, went unchecked against the DNA. TRBV1 is a pseudogene. This CDR3 is 15 amino acids long.